The 29 T cell receptor beta chains presented below share a single source sample, sequenced in a study of blood T cell repertoires in COVID-19. Clones were read by immunoSEQ multiplex PCR, and TCRdb kept only the in-frame ones, dropping some. The repertoire holds 100,000 to 150,000 clones, with more than 70% as singletons. The sequenced sample was peripheral blood. The source of these receptors is a woman in her 30s who had recovered from COVID-19.

V gene TRBV27 combines with J gene TRBJ2-2; D may be TRBD1 (6 bases). Germline V lookup: CDR1 MNHEY, CDR2 SMNVEV (reference sequence). This CDR3 region has 15 residues. V lost 6 bases and J 0 bases, leaving 11 bases between the germline ends. In DNA form, the CDR3 reads TGTGCCAGCAGCTGGGGGACACCGAACACCGGGGAGCTGTTTTTT. Translation: CASSWGTPNTGELFF.

V and J are TRBV27 and TRBJ1-6; D gene uncertain. Trimming pared 0 bases from V and 9 bases from J, leaving 9 bases between. The CDR3 is made up of 14 amino acids. Germline assignment: CDR1 MNHEY and CDR2 SMNVEV (reference sequence). The CDR3 here is CASSLSGIGSPLHF. In DNA, the CDR3 is TGTGCCAGCAGTTTATCCGGGATAGGTTCACCCCTCCACTTT.

The V call is TRBV5-1, the J call TRBJ1-1; a weak D match, TRBD1 (6 bases). This CDR3 is built from 16 residues. CDR1 SGHRS and CDR2 YFSETQ come from the germline V gene. Trimming took 1 base from V and 0 from J, leaving 13 bases between them. CDR3: CASSLRGSELNTEAFF. The DNA for the CDR3 is TGCGCCAGCAGCTTGAGGGGGTCGGAACTGAACACTGAAGCTTTCTTT.

V gene TRBV27 combines with J gene TRBJ1-2; 8 bases align to TRBD1. After removal of 7 bases from V and 7 bases from J, the junction contained 14 bases not matched to a gene. This CDR3 has 15 residues. Germline V gene sequence: CDR1 MNHEY, CDR2 SMNVEV (reference sequence). For the CDR3, the DNA is TGTGCCAGCACCTCCCTGGAGGGCAGGGGGCTTGGCTACACCTTC. Translated, it gives CASTSLEGRGLGYTF.

V is TRBV4-1 and J is TRBJ2-3, with 8 bases aligning to TRBD1. J lost 2 bases, V lost 4 bases, and 8 bases had no gene match. Germline assignment: CDR1 MGHRA and CDR2 YSYEKL. This CDR3 is built from 16 residues. The CDR3 sequence: CASSLGPQGATDTQYF. Written as DNA, the CDR3 is TGCGCCAGCAGCCTTGGGCCTCAGGGGGCCACAGATACGCAGTATTTT.

This clone came up once. The CDR3 loop is CASSPAGTGVDEQYF. CDR3 coding DNA: TGCGCCAGCAGCCCCGCTGGGACAGGCGTGGACGAGCAGTACTTC. The genes are TRBV5-1 and TRBJ2-7, with 8 bases matching TRBD1. CDR1 is SGHRS and CDR2 is YFSETQ in the germline V gene. The CDR3 loop spans 15 amino acids. V dropped 4 bases and J dropped 5; count of bases not matched to a gene: 11.

The chain combines TRBV4-1 with TRBJ2-7, with D possibly TRBD2 on 6 matching bases. The CDR3 is 17 residues long. The V gene lost 4 bases and the J gene lost 3 bases, with 22 bases spanning the gap. Germline-derived CDR1 and CDR2 are MGHRA and YSYEKL. The CDR3: CASSLSLGGGIGYEQYF. The CDR3 nucleotides are TGCGCCAGCAGCCTATCATTGGGAGGAGGGATCGGCTACGAGCAGTACTTC.

This clone has only one observation. This chain joins TRBV6-2 or TRBV6-3 and TRBJ1-5; possibly TRBD1 for D (5 bases). Germline CDR1 reads MNHEY; CDR2 reads SVGEGT. This CDR3 contains 15 residues. Trimming stripped 4 bases from V and 1 base from J, with 11 bases between. CDR3 amino acids: CASSSDKLSNQPQHF. CDR3 sequence (DNA): TGTGCCAGCAGTTCGGACAAGTTGAGCAATCAGCCCCAGCATTTT.

The chain is built from TRBV2 and TRBJ2-1, with 9 bases lining up with TRBD2. Germline CDR1 reads SNHLY; CDR2 reads FYNNEI. The CDR3 loop spans 17 amino acids. The ends lost 0 bases at V and 10 bases at J; junction bases unmatched: 13. This CDR3 is CASSEANPGLAPDEQFF. CDR3 nucleotide sequence: TGTGCCAGCAGTGAAGCGAACCCGGGACTAGCTCCCGACGAGCAGTTCTTC.

This clone has just one count. The chain has TRBV30 and TRBJ2-5; D gene unclear. The germline gives CDR1 GTSNPN, CDR2 SVGIG (reference sequence). This CDR3 spans 12 amino acids. The V end was cut by 8 bases, the J end by 3 bases, with 13 bases between. The CDR3 protein is CAGYSSKETQYF. DNA for the CDR3: TGTGCCGGCTACAGTTCAAAAGAGACCCAGTACTTC.

The chain uses TRBV5-1 and TRBJ2-3; D gene unclear. Germline CDR1 reads SGHRS; CDR2 reads YFSETQ. V was shortened by 2 bases and J by 9 bases, with 19 bases between the two germline ends. The CDR3 spans 15 residues. The CDR3 DNA is TGCGCCAGCAGCTTAGAGGTCCCCCTAATTGAGACGCAGTATTTT. Translated: CASSLEVPLIETQYF.

The chain recombines TRBV6-5 with TRBJ1-1, with D maybe TRBD1 (6 bases). The CDR3 is 15 residues long. V shed 8 bases and J shed 0 bases, with 16 bases lying between them. The germline V gene has CDR1 MNHEY and CDR2 SVGAGI. The CDR3 protein is CASSIYRAMNTEAFF. CDR3 bases: TGTGCCAGCTCAATCTACAGGGCAATGAACACTGAAGCTTTCTTT.

This clone was seen only once. This chain links TRBV29-1 with TRBJ2-1, with 8 bases that match TRBD2. This CDR3 is built from 10 residues. Germline V lookup: CDR1 SQVTM, CDR2 ANQGSEA. Unmatched junction bases numbered 2, after V lost 4 bases and J lost 12 bases. In DNA form, the CDR3 reads TGCAGCGTTGCCCTAGCGGGGCAGTTCTTC. Translation gives CSVALAGQFF.

This rearrangement joins TRBV5-6 to TRBJ2-1, with D possibly TRBD1 on 10 matching bases. The CDR3 totals 17 residues. Germline CDR1 is SGHDT and CDR2 is YYEEEE. Trimming removed 3 bases from V and 2 bases from J, with 18 bases in between. The CDR3 sequence is CASSSRGGQGTYNEQFF. DNA for the CDR3: TGTGCCAGCAGCTCGCGGGGGGGACAGGGGACCTACAATGAGCAGTTCTTC.

The gene calls are TRBV19 and TRBJ1-2; D may be TRBD1 (5 bases). This CDR3 comprises 16 residues. Per germline, CDR1 LNHDA and CDR2 SQIVND (reference sequence). Trimming cost V 5 bases and J 0 bases, with 16 bases left between them. The CDR3 is CASSPGPGETNYGYTF. The CDR3 DNA is TGTGCCAGTAGTCCCGGGCCGGGGGAAACTAACTATGGCTACACCTTC.

The CDR3 bases are TGTGCCAGTAGGACAGGGAATCAGCCCCAGCATTTT. Encoded protein: CASRTGNQPQHF. The gene calls are TRBV19 and TRBJ1-5, with 7 bases aligning to TRBD1. Trimming removed 6 bases from V and 4 bases from J; junction bases left unmatched: 0. CDR1 LNHDA and CDR2 SQIVND come from the germline V gene (reference sequence). CDR3 length: 12 residues.

The chain couples TRBV12-3 or TRBV12-4 to TRBJ2-5; D unclear. V was clipped by 4 bases and J by 5 bases, with 8 bases between them. The CDR3 totals 12 residues. The CDR3 DNA sequence: TGTGCCAGCAGTTCCCCCGGGGAGACCCAGTACTTC. As protein: CASSSPGETQYF.

This clone was seen only once. V gene TRBV19 combines with J gene TRBJ2-3; 13 bases line up with TRBD2. The junction had 16 bases not matched to a gene; V was cut back by 9 bases and J by 10 bases. The CDR3 is 16 residues long. Germline CDR1 reads LNHDA; CDR2 reads SQIVND (reference sequence). CDR3: CASQRLAGGVKVAQYF. The CDR3 DNA reads as TGTGCCAGCCAAAGACTAGCGGGAGGCGTCAAGGTGGCGCAGTATTTT.

V and J are TRBV28 and TRBJ1-3, with D perhaps matching TRBD1 (5 bases). The CDR3 spans 14 residues. Trimming shortened V by 8 bases and J by 1 base, and 12 bases separated the two germline ends. Germline CDR1 is MDHEN and CDR2 is SYDVKM. CDR3 region: CASGPGGSGNTIYF. CDR3 DNA sequence: TGTGCCAGCGGCCCCGGGGGGTCTGGAAACACCATATATTTT.

The chain links TRBV30 to TRBJ1-2, with a weak D call TRBD1 (5 bases). The V gene's germline CDR1 is GTSNPN and CDR2 SVGIG (reference sequence). This CDR3 has 13 amino acids. The V end lost 6 bases, the J end lost 8 bases, and 19 bases lay between the germline ends. The CDR3 DNA sequence: TGTGCCTGCGCGGACGGTGGGACTAGGGGCTACACCTTC. Protein product: CACADGGTRGYTF.

The genes are TRBV19 and TRBJ1-1, with 7 bases aligning to TRBD1. J lost 3 bases, V lost 0 bases, and 4 bases had no gene match. The CDR3 loop spans 15 amino acids. In germline, CDR1 is LNHDA, CDR2 SQIVND (reference sequence). DNA of the CDR3: TGTGCCAGTAGTATAGACCCACAGGGGTACACTGAAGCTTTCTTT. Protein sequence: CASSIDPQGYTEAFF.

The chain has TRBV30 and TRBJ1-1; perhaps TRBD1 as D (6 bases). V was clipped by 0 bases and J by 1 base, with 12 bases between them. This CDR3 region has 15 residues. The germline V gene has CDR1 GTSNPN and CDR2 SVGIG (reference sequence). CDR3 sequence (DNA): TGTGCCTGGAGTGTAGGGCAGGGGAGGAACACTGAAGCTTTCTTT. Its translation is CAWSVGQGRNTEAFF.

V usage is TRBV14 and J usage is TRBJ1-1; a weak D match, TRBD1 (5 bases). Looked up from germline, CDR1 is SGHDN and CDR2 is FVKESK. The CDR3 runs 14 residues. The V end was cut by 1 base, the J end by 7 bases, with 13 bases between. As DNA, the CDR3 is TGTGCCAGCAGCCAAGGGCCGACAGCAAGTGAAGCTTTCTTT. It translates to CASSQGPTASEAFF. The whole variable domain, filled in from reference TRBV14 and TRBJ1-1, reads EAGVTQFPSHSVIEKGQTVTLRCDPISGHDNLYWYRRVMGKEIKFLLHFVKESKQDESGMPNNRFLAERTGGTYSTLKVQPAELEDSGVYFCASSQGPTASEAFFGQGTRLTVV.

This clone was picked up a small number of times. V usage is TRBV5-8 and J usage is TRBJ2-7; 9 bases match TRBD1. The CDR3 consists of 16 residues. Losses at the gene ends were 4 bases for V and 3 bases for J; bases not matched to a gene: 11. Germline V gene sequence: CDR1 SGHTS, CDR2 YDEGEE. The CDR3 DNA reads TGTGCCAGCAGCATCGCCGGGACAGGGCAAGTCTACGAGCAGTACTTC. Translating it yields CASSIAGTGQVYEQYF. The full variable domain, with the rest looked up from reference TRBV5-8 and TRBJ2-7, is EAGVTQSPTHLIKTRGQQATLRCSPISGHTSVYWYQQALGLGLQFLLWYDEGEERNRGNFPPRFSGRQFPNYSSELNVNALELEDSALYLCASSIAGTGQVYEQYFGPGTRLTVT.

The chain recombines TRBV4-1 with TRBJ2-7; TRBD1 aligns across 7 bases. CDR1 is MGHRA and CDR2 is YSYEKL in the germline V gene. The junction had 1 base not matched to a gene; V was cut back by 1 base and J by 1 base. The CDR3 runs 14 residues. The chain's CDR3 is CASSQGQGSYEQYF. The CDR3 DNA is TGCGCCAGCAGCCAAGGACAGGGATCCTACGAGCAGTACTTC.

This chain links TRBV7-9 with TRBJ1-2, with a weak D call TRBD1 (6 bases). The CDR3 totals 13 residues. Germline V gives CDR1 SEHNR, CDR2 FQNEAQ (reference sequence). With 5 bases removed from V and 4 bases from J, the gap between germline ends came to 11 bases. The CDR3 coding sequence is TGTGCCAGCAGCGAAGACAGGTCCTATGGCTACACCTTC. Its protein product is CASSEDRSYGYTF.

The chain combines TRBV7-6 with TRBJ1-3; TRBD1 agrees at 7 bases. The CDR3 length is 16 residues. Germline V lookup: CDR1 SGHVS, CDR2 FNYEAQ. Germline trimming cut 1 base from V and 1 base from J; bases unmatched to any gene: 4. As DNA, the CDR3 is TGTGCCAGCAGCTTAGGGTCGACAGGGTCTGGAAACACCATATATTTT. Its protein product is CASSLGSTGSGNTIYF.

The chain links TRBV11-3 to TRBJ2-1, with D possibly being TRBD1 (7 bases). V was shortened by 3 bases and J by 0 bases, with 9 bases between the two germline ends. Germline-derived CDR1 and CDR2 are SGHNT and YENEEA. The CDR3 is made up of 15 amino acids. The CDR3 nucleotides read TGTGCCAGCAGCTTGCGGGACAGCTCCTACAATGAGCAGTTCTTC. Its protein is CASSLRDSSYNEQFF.

This clone was found a few times. The CDR3 DNA reads as TGTGCCAGCAGCCTCCGACAGAGTAACTATGGCTACACCTTC. Translation: CASSLRQSNYGYTF. This chain uses TRBV3-1 (or the pseudogene TRBV3-2) with TRBJ1-2; D is perhaps TRBD1 (5 bases). CDR1 and CDR2 (germline): LGHDT, YNNKEL (reference sequence). This CDR3 comprises 14 residues. V was pared by 4 bases and J by 1 base, with 10 bases between.